This TCR beta chain was captured by sequencing in a study of T cells expressing NK-cell markers. Study summary: From sorted CD3+CD56+NKG2C+, CD3+CD56+NKG2C- and CD3+CD56-NKG2C+ T cells came the TCR beta repertoires. General study findings and limits: Four donors showed these clonotypes also leading the CD3+CD56-NKG2C+ fraction.

TCRdb re-analyzed the 5' RACE reads; it lists each CDR3 protein once, without DNA. The clone table shows 350,000 to 400,000 distinct CDR3 sequences, with the ten largest holding approximately 11%. For this clonotype: The antigen remains undetermined.

This CDR3 is 14 amino acids long. The germline V gene encodes CDR1 DFQATT and CDR2 SNEGSKA (reference sequence). The sample comprised blood T cells: a sorted CD56 or NKG2C T cell subset, CD4+ or CD8+ T cells, or bulk PBMC T cells (not recorded which). The chain links TRBV20-1 to TRBJ2-2; without DNA, the TCRdb call of TRBD2 cannot be checked. This sequence was found in a woman aged 45-65 years in good health. The CDR3 here is CSASRLAGIGELFF.